The clone carrying this T cell receptor beta chain was found many times. Its antigen remains unidentified. Relative to the germline gene, one junction end is altered; a read error may explain this. This entry comes from a study of regulatory T cells in long-lasting Graves disease. The authors built TCR beta libraries using iRepertoire HTBI primers and Arm-PCR of CDR3 regions. TCRdb ran MiXCR on the multiplex PCR reads and lists one entry per CDR3 protein. The profile shows about 330,000 distinct CDR3 sequences, about 16% of them singletons. The sample's time point: newly diagnosed GD, antithyroid drugs for less than 3 months. PBMCs were the source of the RNA used for TCR sequencing. It was an endocrinology department in Xi'an, China, that provided the patients. This CDR3 contains 14 residues. Germline-derived CDR1 and CDR2 are SGHRS and YFSETQ. Findings and limits, study-wide: Among persistent patients, a larger number of public clonotypes were shared (around 3,000) than among newly diagnosed patients (about 970). For persistent Graves' patients, TCR diversity was lower than for newly diagnosed ones.

These data are also associated with another study on T cells in Graves' hyperthyroidism and ophthalmopathy. In that study: Among clonotypes expanded in thyroid above 0.001, most were also found in blood.

This sequence was found in a woman under 30 with Graves disease. The chain employs TRBV5-1 and TRBJ1-1; 7 bases agree with TRBD1. The starting material was peripheral blood mononuclear cells (PBMCs), obtained at new diagnosis, from a patient treated with antithyroid drugs. The CDR3 coding sequence is TGTGCCAGCAGCTTGACAGGGTTGAACACTGAAGCTTTCTTT. Encoded protein: CASSLTGLNTEAFF.